Following are 12 T cell receptor beta chains from one sample sequenced in a study of OX40 agonist ivuxolimab in advanced cancers. The table came from immunoSEQ multiplex PCR; TCRdb's copy has only in-frame clones and leaves some out. Of about 69,000 clones listed, nearly 90% are singletons. Sequenced here: CD4+ or CD8+ T cells sorted from blood, sampled in a trial of the OX40 agonist ivuxolimab. All receptors derive from an adult with an advanced solid tumor such as melanoma, head and neck, liver or kidney cancer.

The chain couples TRBV5-4 to TRBJ2-7; D is ambiguous. The CDR3 sequence is 14 residues long. The V gene lost 2 bases and the J gene lost 2 bases, with 11 bases spanning the gap. Per the germline V gene, CDR1 is SGHNT and CDR2 is YYREEE (reference sequence). The CDR3 region is CASSLRPPPYEQYF. The CDR3 nucleotides are TGTGCCAGCAGCTTAAGACCTCCCCCCTACGAGCAGTACTTC.

V and J are TRBV6-5 and TRBJ2-5, with 7 bases that match TRBD1. TRBJ2-7 explains the end of the DNA better; the J call may be wrong. The germline gives CDR1 MNHEY, CDR2 SVGAGI. This CDR3 has 13 amino acids. DNA for the CDR3: TGTGCCAGCAGCCGGACGACAGGGAACGAGCAGTACTTC. Translated: CASSRTTGNEQYF.

The chain is built from TRBV4-3 and TRBJ2-3; D is perhaps TRBD2 (5 bases). The CDR3 has 16 amino acids. Germline V CDR1 and CDR2: LGHNA, YSLEER. The V end lost 1 base, the J end lost 2 bases, and 13 bases lay between the germline ends. The CDR3 sequence: CASSQGGIGDTDTQYF. CDR3 DNA: TGCGCCAGCAGCCAAGGAGGGATTGGAGACACAGATACGCAGTATTTT.

J is TRBJ2-1 and V is TRBV18; TRBD2 matches at 11 bases. The CDR3 has 14 amino acids. V gave up 4 bases and J gave up 12 bases; unmatched junction bases: 8. From germline, CDR1 is KGHSH and CDR2 LQKENI. CDR3 amino acids: CASSQTSGERGQFF. In DNA, the CDR3 is TGTGCCAGCTCACAGACTAGCGGGGAACGGGGGCAGTTCTTC.

This chain joins TRBV18 and TRBJ2-1; D is uncertain. Looked up from germline, CDR1 is KGHSH and CDR2 is LQKENI. The CDR3 is 15 amino acids. The ends were cut back, 2 bases at V and 0 bases at J, with 8 bases in the middle. The chain's CDR3 is CASSPVGSSYNEQFF. The CDR3 DNA reads as TGTGCCAGCTCACCAGTGGGAAGCTCCTACAATGAGCAGTTCTTC.

The V and J genes are TRBV28 and TRBJ1-5; 7 nucleotides line up with TRBD1. This CDR3 has 15 amino acids. In germline, CDR1 is MDHEN, CDR2 SYDVKM. With 8 bases clipped from V and 7 bases from J, the junction kept 14 bases outside the gene matches. The CDR3 protein is CASPGRRGRKQPQHF. CDR3 nucleotides: TGTGCCAGCCCTGGTCGCAGGGGGAGAAAGCAGCCCCAGCATTTT. The entire variable domain, with the rest obtained from reference TRBV28 and TRBJ1-5, is as follows: DVKVTQSSRYLVKRTGEKVFLECVQDMDHENMFWYRQDPGLGLRLIYFSYDVKMKEKGDIPEGYSVSREKKERFSLILESASTNQTSMYLCASPGRRGRKQPQHFGDGTRLSIL.

This sequence joins TRBV6-6 and TRBJ1-1; a weak D match, TRBD1 (6 bases). The V end lost 5 bases, the J end lost 4 bases, and 14 bases lay between the germline ends. The CDR3 sequence is 14 residues long. Germline lookup yields CDR1 MNHNY and CDR2 SVGAGI (reference sequence). CDR3 region: CASSPAVQGTEAFF. In DNA form, the CDR3 reads TGTGCCAGCAGTCCCGCCGTACAGGGCACTGAAGCTTTCTTT.

The rearrangement joins TRBV2 to TRBJ1-2, with D tentatively TRBD1 (6 bases). V gave up 6 bases and J gave up 7 bases, with 12 bases separating them. The germline gives CDR1 SNHLY, CDR2 FYNNEI. There are 12 residues in the CDR3. Written as DNA, the CDR3 is TGTGCCAGCAGACAGGGAGAGAGTGGCTACACCTTC. This sequence encodes CASRQGESGYTF.

CDR3 DNA sequence: TGTGCCTGGAGTGGACAGGGTGCCCACGAGCAGTACTTC. It yields the protein CAWSGQGAHEQYF. This chain links TRBV30 with TRBJ2-7; 7 bases map to TRBD1. The germline V gene encodes CDR1 GTSNPN and CDR2 SVGIG (reference sequence). V lost 1 base and J lost 5; bases outside the gene matches: 5. The CDR3 extends over 13 amino acids.

The J gene is TRBJ1-2, the V gene TRBV28; D is unresolved. CDR1 is MDHEN, CDR2 SYDVKM, per germline. V was cut by 6 bases and J by 4 bases, with 18 bases left in between. The CDR3 consists of 15 residues. CDR3 residues: CASRFPTARGYGYTF. As DNA, the CDR3 is TGTGCCAGCAGGTTCCCTACAGCCCGGGGCTATGGCTACACCTTC.

The V call is TRBV6-5, the J call TRBJ1-2; 8 bases agree with TRBD1. The junction had 16 bases not matched to a gene; V was cut back by 8 bases and J by 8 bases. The CDR3 is made up of 15 amino acids. Germline V lookup: CDR1 MNHEY, CDR2 SVGAGI. As DNA, the CDR3 is TGTGCCAGCTTCTCTCCCTCAGGGGGCGCAGAAGGCTACACCTTC. Amino acid sequence: CASFSPSGGAEGYTF.

The gene calls are TRBV5-1 and TRBJ2-5; TRBD2 agrees at 7 bases. The germline CDR1 and CDR2 sequences are SGHRS and YFSETQ. V shed 0 bases, J shed 4 bases, and the junction held 9 bases outside the gene matches. The CDR3 is 16 residues long. CDR3 sequence reads: CASSLDVSGNGETQYF. CDR3 DNA: TGCGCCAGCAGCTTGGACGTAAGCGGGAATGGAGAGACCCAGTACTTC.